These 31 T cell receptor beta chains share one sample of origin, sequenced in a study of T cells in Graves' hyperthyroidism and ophthalmopathy. RNA transcripts yielded amplified TCR beta CDR3 regions. Carried out on the TCR CDR3, a first-round RT-PCR used the HTBI primer set. TCRdb redid the calling of the multiplex PCR reads with MiXCR, one entry per CDR3 protein. The sample shows 500,000 or so distinct CDR3 sequences, about 15% of them seen only once. The material sequenced was blood. The receptors shown here come from a woman aged 25 to 39 with Graves' ophthalmopathy.

Concerning this clonotype itself: This clone may be a read error of a much larger clone one base away. The rearrangement links TRBV11-1 to TRBJ2-7; 8 bases agree with TRBD1. The V and J ends lost 8 bases and 3 bases, in that order; junction bases with no gene match: 15. In germline, CDR1 is SGHAT, CDR2 FQDESV (reference sequence). The CDR3 consists of 16 residues. CDR3 sequence (DNA): TGTGCCAGCGGCTCCGGTGGAGGGACAGGATACTACGAGCAGTACTTC. This codes for CASGSGGGTGYYEQYF. Using reference TRBV11-1 and TRBJ2-7 for the parts outside the CDR3, the full variable domain is EAEVAQSPRYKITEKSQAVAFWCDPISGHATLYWYRQILGQGPELLVQFQDESVVDDSQLPKDRFSAERLKGVDSTLKIQPAELGDSAMYLCASGSGGGTGYYEQYFGPGTRLTVT.

This clonotype was seen repeatedly, ten times or more. V is TRBV2 and J is TRBJ2-1; perhaps TRBD2 as D (5 bases). Trimming stripped 2 bases from V and 0 bases from J, with 11 bases between. The germline V gene encodes CDR1 SNHLY and CDR2 FYNNEI. This CDR3 is 16 amino acids long. Written as DNA, the CDR3 is TGTGCCAGCAGTGAATGGCGGACTGTCTCCTACAATGAGCAGTTCTTC. It codes for CASSEWRTVSYNEQFF.

This clonotype was picked up many times. The chain employs TRBV28 and TRBJ2-7, with 10 bases that match TRBD2. In germline, CDR1 is MDHEN, CDR2 SYDVKM. Losses at the gene ends were 2 bases for V and 3 bases for J; bases not matched to a gene: 4. The CDR3 length is 15 residues. The CDR3 sequence: CASSLGRLAGYEQYF. The CDR3 bases are TGTGCCAGCAGTTTAGGAAGACTAGCGGGCTACGAGCAGTACTTC. The complete variable domain, with remaining parts taken from reference TRBV28 and TRBJ2-7, reads DVKVTQSSRYLVKRTGEKVFLECVQDMDHENMFWYRQDPGLGLRLIYFSYDVKMKEKGDIPEGYSVSREKKERFSLILESASTNQTSMYLCASSLGRLAGYEQYFGPGTRLTVT.

The rearrangement joins TRBV9 to TRBJ2-1, with D uncertain. In germline, CDR1 is SGDLS, CDR2 YYNGEE. V shed 2 bases and J shed 5 bases, with 8 bases lying between them. CDR3 size: 13 residues. The CDR3 nucleotides are TGTGCCAGCAGCGTTGGATCGAACAATGAGCAGTTCTTC. Protein product: CASSVGSNNEQFF.

The sample holds many counts of this clonotype. The V and J genes are TRBV27 and TRBJ2-1; 10 bases map to TRBD2. This CDR3 region has 18 residues. Germline V lookup: CDR1 MNHEY, CDR2 SMNVEV (reference sequence). J lost 0 bases, V lost 4 bases, and 9 bases had no gene match. The CDR3: CASSYRLAGVGSYNEQFF. The CDR3 region has the DNA TGTGCCAGCAGTTATAGGCTAGCGGGAGTGGGCTCCTACAATGAGCAGTTCTTC.

This clonotype was detected ten times or more. The chain joins TRBV11-2 to TRBJ2-2; the D is unclear. V lost 0 bases and J 5 bases, leaving 7 bases between the germline ends. CDR1 is SGHAT, CDR2 FQNNGV, per germline. CDR3 length: 14 amino acids. The CDR3 loop is CASSLDSVTGELFF. CDR3 DNA: TGTGCCAGCAGCTTAGACTCGGTAACCGGGGAGCTGTTTTTT.

This clonotype was counted at least ten times. The chain employs TRBV5-1 and TRBJ2-3; 13 nucleotides align to TRBD2. J was trimmed by 3 bases and V by 0 bases; bases with no gene match: 4. Germline CDR1 is SGHRS and CDR2 is YFSETQ. This CDR3 has 17 residues. The CDR3 sequence is CASSLGTSGSMTDTQYF. CDR3 coding DNA: TGCGCCAGCAGCTTGGGGACTAGCGGGAGCATGACAGATACGCAGTATTTT.

As to this clonotype: A junction end diverges from the germline sequence, so it may reflect a read error. The genes are TRBV6-1 and TRBJ2-1, with D perhaps TRBD1 (6 bases). Germline V CDR1 and CDR2: MNHNS, SASEGT. The CDR3 covers 13 residues. Here the CDR3 DNA reads TGTGCCAGCAGGGAAGTACAGGGCAATGAGCAGTTCTTC. It encodes CASREVQGNEQFF.

In the case of this clonotype: Germline is not matched at one junction end, which may reflect a read error. V is TRBV7-7 and J is TRBJ2-1, with 7 bases matching TRBD1. CDR1 is SSHAT, CDR2 FNYEAQ, per germline (reference sequence). This CDR3 has 15 amino acids. CDR3 DNA sequence: TGTGCTAGCAGCTTAGCACAGGGGATGCACAATGAGCAGTTCTTC. Translation gives CASSLAQGMHNEQFF.

V and J are TRBV6-5 and TRBJ1-5, with D tentatively TRBD1 (5 bases). This CDR3 contains 15 residues. Trimming stripped 0 bases from V and 3 bases from J, with 9 bases between. The germline V gene has CDR1 MNHEY and CDR2 SVGAGI. CDR3 sequence (DNA): TGTGCCAGCAGTTACTCGACAGCGGACAATCAGCCCCAGCATTTT. It specifies CASSYSTADNQPQHF.

This clonotype has just a few counts. The chain uses TRBV5-8 and TRBJ2-1; D gene ambiguous. V was cut by 2 bases and J by 9 bases, with 6 bases left in between. CDR3 length: 11 residues. The germline V gene encodes CDR1 SGHTS and CDR2 YDEGEE. CDR3 sequence: CASSFLGEQFF. CDR3 DNA: TGTGCCAGCAGCTTTCTGGGTGAGCAGTTCTTC.

This clonotype was seen more than once but under ten times. V gene TRBV12-5 combines with J gene TRBJ2-7, with D possibly being TRBD2 (7 bases). Germline V gene lookup returns CDR1 LGHNT and CDR2 FRNRAP. This CDR3 has 15 amino acids. Trimming removed 4 bases at V and 3 bases at J, with 16 bases between. The CDR3 loop is CASGWGRAGDYEQYF. DNA of the CDR3: TGTGCTAGTGGTTGGGGGAGGGCAGGGGACTACGAGCAGTACTTC.

This clonotype was seen only a few times. The chain is built from TRBV28 and TRBJ1-5; no definite D call. The germline V and J ends were trimmed by 3 bases and 6 bases, with 9 bases remaining between them. From germline, CDR1 is MDHEN and CDR2 SYDVKM. The length of the CDR3 is 13 residues. Here the CDR3 DNA reads TGTGCCAGCAGTTTTGGCAGCTTTCAGCCCCAGCATTTT. Translated, it gives CASSFGSFQPQHF.

This clonotype was seen at least ten times. This CDR3 is CASSAGGLALRTQYF. The DNA for the CDR3 is TGTGCCAGCTCCGCCGGAGGACTAGCCCTTCGGACCCAGTACTTC. This chain uses TRBV2 with TRBJ2-5; the match to TRBD2 covers 8 bases. CDR3 length equals 15 residues. Per the germline V gene, CDR1 is SNHLY and CDR2 is FYNNEI. V shed 8 bases and J 7 bases; nucleotides not matched to a gene: 15. Full variable domain (remainder filled in from reference TRBV2 and TRBJ2-5): EPEVTQTPSHQVTQMGQEVILRCVPISNHLYFYWYRQILGQKVEFLVSFYNNEISEKSEIFDDQFSVERPDGSNFTLKIRSTKLEDSAMYFCASSAGGLALRTQYFGPGTRLLVL.

This clonotype was seen repeatedly, ten times or more. The chain employs TRBV24-1 and TRBJ2-6; either TRBD1 or TRBD2 may fit D (5 bases each). V was trimmed by 5 bases and J by 2 bases, leaving 18 bases between them. CDR3 length equals 18 residues. Germline CDR1 reads KGHDR; CDR2 reads SFDVKD. The CDR3: CATSAPGRTITGANVLTF. CDR3 DNA: TGTGCCACCAGTGCCCCGGGACGGACGATCACTGGGGCCAACGTCCTGACTTTC.

This clonotype appeared many times. The V and J genes are TRBV28 and TRBJ2-3; D tentatively reads TRBD1 or TRBD2 (5 bases each). V shed 5 bases and J shed 0 bases, with 12 bases lying between them. Per the germline V gene, CDR1 is MDHEN and CDR2 is SYDVKM. The CDR3 covers 15 residues. The CDR3 nucleotides read TGTGCCAGCAGTCTCAGGGACCCTAGCACAGATACGCAGTATTTT. It yields the protein CASSLRDPSTDTQYF.

V usage is TRBV10-3 and J usage is TRBJ2-7, with unresolved D. The CDR3 sequence is 15 residues long. CDR1 and CDR2 (germline): ENHRY, SYGVKD. The ends were cut back, 3 bases at V and 2 bases at J, with 14 bases in the middle. The CDR3 protein is CAISDPFNWTYEQYF. The CDR3, as DNA: TGTGCCATCAGTGACCCTTTTAACTGGACCTACGAGCAGTACTTC.

The genes are TRBV28 and TRBJ2-7; a possible D gene is TRBD2 (5 bases). Trimming removed 5 bases at V and 3 bases at J, with 20 bases between. This CDR3 is built from 16 residues. Germline V gives CDR1 MDHEN, CDR2 SYDVKM. DNA of the CDR3: TGTGCCAGCAGTCCCCTCCTTAGCGCGACCGGCTACGAGCAGTACTTC. This encodes CASSPLLSATGYEQYF.

This clonotype was seen many times. This chain links TRBV12-3 or TRBV12-4 with TRBJ2-3, with D perhaps given as TRBD1 or TRBD2 (5 bases each). This CDR3 has 15 amino acids. The V and J ends lost 8 bases and 0 bases respectively, with 15 bases between them. This CDR3 is CASRRDRHSTDTQYF. The CDR3 DNA sequence: TGTGCCAGCCGACGGGACCGCCATAGCACAGATACGCAGTATTTT.

This clonotype was counted between two and nine times. The chain is built from TRBV18 and TRBJ2-7; D is ambiguous. Germline V gene sequence: CDR1 KGHSH, CDR2 LQKENI. Trimming left V 5 bases short and J 0 bases short, with 8 bases between. This CDR3 is built from 13 residues. The CDR3 nucleotides read TGTGCCAGCTCAGGTCCAAACTCCTACGAGCAGTACTTC. This gives the protein CASSGPNSYEQYF. The full variable domain, rest sourced from reference TRBV18 and TRBJ2-7, is NAGVMQNPRHLVRRRGQEARLRCSPMKGHSHVYWYRQLPEEGLKFMVYLQKENIIDESGMPKERFSAEFPKEGPSILRIQQVVRGDSAAYFCASSGPNSYEQYFGPGTRLTVT.

The sample holds a few counts of this clonotype. The V gene is TRBV6-1, the J gene TRBJ2-6; D is ambiguous. There are 17 residues in the CDR3. Between the trimmed V and J ends, which lost 2 bases and 0 bases, there was a span of 11 bases. The germline CDR1 and CDR2 sequences are MNHNS and SASEGT. The CDR3 region is CASSERNFGSGANVLTF. CDR3 nucleotide sequence: TGTGCCAGCAGTGAAAGGAACTTCGGCTCTGGGGCCAACGTCCTGACTTTC.

This clonotype was counted only a few times. The CDR3 DNA reads TGCGCCAGCAGCCAAGGGACTAGCGTGTGGTCCTACAATGAGCAGTTCTTC. Its translation is CASSQGTSVWSYNEQFF. V usage is TRBV4-3 and J usage is TRBJ2-1; 9 nucleotides match TRBD2. This CDR3 region has 17 residues. The V and J ends lost 1 base and 1 base, in that order; junction bases with no gene match: 5. From germline, CDR1 is LGHNA and CDR2 YSLEER.

V is TRBV29-1 and J is TRBJ2-7; TRBD2 matches at 7 bases. The germline CDR1 and CDR2 sequences are SQVTM and ANQGSEA. V lost 3 bases to trimming and J lost 1 base; unmatched junction nucleotides: 3. The CDR3 totals 13 residues. The CDR3 bases are TGCAGCGTTGATCTGGGGGGGTCCTACGAGCAGTACTTC. Translated: CSVDLGGSYEQYF.

V gene TRBV29-1 combines with J gene TRBJ2-1; D is undetermined. CDR3 length equals 12 residues. The germline CDR1 and CDR2 sequences are SQVTM and ANQGSEA. V lost 4 bases to trimming and J lost 5 bases, with 9 bases between them. In DNA form, the CDR3 reads TGCAGCGTTGGTGCCACCCACAATGAGCAGTTCTTC. It codes for CSVGATHNEQFF.

This clonotype appeared many times. The chain uses TRBV7-2 and TRBJ1-1; the D gene is possibly TRBD1 (5 bases). Trimming took 1 base from V and 5 from J, leaving 17 bases between them. Germline V gene lookup returns CDR1 SGHTA and CDR2 FQGNSA. The CDR3 spans 16 residues. The CDR3 here is CASSLDSGRVGTEAFF. The CDR3 DNA sequence: TGTGCCAGCAGCTTAGACTCTGGCAGGGTAGGTACTGAAGCTTTCTTT.

A word on this clonotype: The CDR3 does not close with the conserved phenylalanine or tryptophan, likely indicating a read error. J is TRBJ1-2 and V is TRBV7-2; D not certain. The V end lost 3 bases, the J end lost 7 bases, and 9 bases lay between the germline ends. Germline values: CDR1 SGHTA, CDR2 FQGNSA. The CDR3 loop spans 12 amino acids. CDR3 DNA sequence: TGTGCCAGCAGCTTCCACTTGGGTGGCTACACCTTA. It is translated as CASSFHLGGYTL.

The chain carries TRBV20-1 and TRBJ2-1; 8 nucleotides match TRBD2. V trimming: 5 bases; J trimming: 6 bases; junction bases outside the gene matches: 9. The length of the CDR3 is 14 residues. Germline assignment: CDR1 DFQATT and CDR2 SNEGSKA (reference sequence). The CDR3 bases are TGCAGTGCTCTCCTTAGCGGGGAAATCAATGAGCAGTTCTTC. Protein sequence: CSALLSGEINEQFF.

This clonotype has more than one count but fewer than ten. The chain uses TRBV27 and TRBJ2-1, with D perhaps matching TRBD2 (6 bases). This CDR3 contains 13 residues. Germline CDR1 MNHEY, CDR2 SMNVEV (reference sequence). V lost 2 bases, J lost 10 bases, and 12 bases lay in between. The CDR3 is CASSLHKGREQFF. The CDR3 region has the DNA TGTGCCAGCAGTTTACATAAGGGGAGGGAGCAGTTCTTC.

This clonotype was found many times. V gene TRBV5-1 combines with J gene TRBJ2-7, with 7 nucleotides matching TRBD2. Trimming cost V 4 bases and J 5 bases; bases outside gene matches: 9. Germline loops: CDR1 SGHRS, CDR2 YFSETQ. The CDR3 loop spans 14 amino acids. CDR3 sequence: CASSPGGLVDEQYF. CDR3 DNA sequence: TGCGCCAGCAGCCCGGGAGGTCTAGTGGACGAGCAGTACTTC.

The V call is TRBV3-1, the J call TRBJ2-5; D is ambiguous. Trimming took off 0 bases at V and 4 bases at J, with 9 bases between the two ends. The length of the CDR3 is 14 residues. CDR1 is LGHDT, CDR2 YNNKEL, per germline (reference sequence). This CDR3 is CASSQDVGVETQYF. The CDR3 DNA follows: TGTGCCAGCAGCCAAGATGTGGGTGTAGAGACCCAGTACTTC.

The chain joins TRBV9 to TRBJ2-2; D may be TRBD1 (5 bases). V lost 0 bases to trimming and J lost 6 bases, with 9 bases between them. The CDR3 contains 14 residues. Germline V gene sequence: CDR1 SGDLS, CDR2 YYNGEE. The CDR3 reads CASSVAGPPGELFF. As DNA, the CDR3 is TGTGCCAGCAGCGTAGCAGGGCCGCCCGGGGAGCTGTTTTTT.